Below, one T cell receptor beta chain is given with its context. The protocol attached unique molecular identifiers to individual cDNA molecules. TCRdb ran MiXCR on the 5' RACE reads and lists one entry per CDR3 protein. The repertoire includes 75,000 or so distinct CDR3 sequences, about an eighth of them detected once, and 5% to 8% sits in the top ten. The sample originates from a study of early T cells in non-severe SARS-CoV-2 infection. With 5 bases clipped from V and 5 bases from J, the junction kept 15 bases outside the gene matches. The CDR3 is 17 residues long. CDR1 SGHRS and CDR2 YFSETQ come from the germline V gene.

This rearrangement joins TRBV5-1 to TRBJ2-1; 8 nucleotides line up with TRBD2. The sample comprised whole blood. This clonotype originated in an adult who was a healthcare worker with PCR-confirmed SARS-CoV-2 infection or an uninfected control (not recorded which). This CDR3 is CASRAGSGSLNNNEQFF. CDR3 in DNA: TGCGCCAGCAGGGCGGGGAGCGGGAGCTTGAATAACAATGAGCAGTTCTTC.